Listed below are T cell receptor beta chains from one sample, sequenced in a study of neurological immune-mediated disorders. TCRdb re-analysed the 5' RACE reads in MiXCR, keeping a single row per CDR3 protein. In the table there are 30,000 or so distinct CDR3 sequences, 13% of which are singletons. Sequenced material: CD4+ T cells from blood. Receptor source: a female donor with HTLV-1-associated myelopathy (HAM/TSP). Both conserved end residues are part of each CDR3. Each record gives: CDR3 length, V gene, J gene, D gene, clone size, CDR3 protein, CDR3 DNA. The D gene is left open where the match is weak. Size is stated as once, few or many counts, or a class when the clone is expanded.

CDR3 length: 18
V gene: TRBV4-1
J gene: TRBJ2-3
D gene: TRBD2
clone size: many
CDR3 protein: CASSRFSGATHSTDTQYF
CDR3 DNA: TGCGCCAGCAGCCGGTTTAGCGGGGCCACTCATAGCACAGATACGCAGTATTTT

CDR3 length: 13
V gene: TRBV5-1
J gene: TRBJ2-5
D gene: .
clone size: many
CDR3 protein: CASSLSPEETQYF
CDR3 DNA: TGCGCCAGCAGCTTGAGTCCAGAAGAGACCCAGTACTTC

CDR3 length: 11
V gene: TRBV20-1
J gene: TRBJ2-2
D gene: .
clone size: large
CDR3 protein: CSARKTGELFF
CDR3 DNA: TGCAGTGCTAGGAAGACCGGGGAGCTGTTTTTT

CDR3 length: 16
V gene: TRBV20-1
J gene: TRBJ2-1
D gene: TRBD2
clone size: many
CDR3 protein: CSASSPGGGSYNEQFF
CDR3 DNA: TGCAGTGCTAGCTCCCCGGGGGGGGGCTCGTACAATGAGCAGTTCTTC

CDR3 length: 13
V gene: TRBV20-1
J gene: TRBJ2-7
D gene: .
clone size: many
CDR3 protein: CSALTGEGTEQYF
CDR3 DNA: TGCAGTGCACTGACAGGGGAGGGTACCGAGCAGTACTTC

CDR3 length: 14
V gene: TRBV7-2
J gene: TRBJ1-2
D gene: .
clone size: many
CDR3 protein: CASSPSQGPYGYTF
CDR3 DNA: TGTGCCAGCAGCCCGTCCCAGGGGCCTTATGGCTACACCTTC

CDR3 length: 16
V gene: TRBV24-1
J gene: TRBJ2-1
D gene: .
clone size: once
CDR3 protein: CATSDHRGPSYNEQFF
CDR3 DNA: TGTGCCACCAGTGACCATCGGGGCCCATCCTACAATGAGCAGTTCTTC

CDR3 length: 16
V gene: TRBV7-9
J gene: TRBJ2-2
D gene: TRBD1
clone size: many
CDR3 protein: CASRPSGTGTTGELFF
CDR3 DNA: TGTGCCAGCAGACCCTCCGGGACAGGGACGACCGGGGAGCTGTTTTTT

CDR3 length: 12
V gene: TRBV20-1
J gene: TRBJ2-7
D gene: .
clone size: many
CDR3 protein: CSARGPDREQYF
CDR3 DNA: TGCAGTGCTAGAGGGCCCGACAGGGAGCAGTACTTC

CDR3 length: 13
V gene: TRBV29-1
J gene: TRBJ2-3
D gene: .
clone size: many
CDR3 protein: CSVEVRRPDTQYF
CDR3 DNA: TGCAGCGTTGAAGTCCGGAGGCCAGATACGCAGTATTTT

CDR3 length: 17
V gene: TRBV7-2
J gene: TRBJ2-5
D gene: TRBD2
clone size: many
CDR3 protein: CASSSRILTSRRETQYF
CDR3 DNA: TGTGCCAGCAGCTCCAGAATCTTGACTAGCCGGCGAGAGACCCAGTACTTC

CDR3 length: 18
V gene: TRBV6-5
J gene: TRBJ1-2
D gene: .
clone size: once
CDR3 protein: CASSSPSLYSKRNYGYTF
CDR3 DNA: TGTGCCAGCAGTTCACCGTCTCTATACAGCAAACGAAACTATGGCTACACCTTC

CDR3 length: 18
V gene: TRBV5-8
J gene: TRBJ2-3
D gene: TRBD2
clone size: many
CDR3 protein: CASSPGLAGGSSTDTQYF
CDR3 DNA: TGTGCCAGCAGCCCCGGACTAGCGGGAGGATCAAGCACAGATACGCAGTATTTT

CDR3 length: 17
V gene: TRBV3-1
J gene: TRBJ2-7
D gene: .
clone size: many
CDR3 protein: CASSQDYGHLSNGGQYF
CDR3 DNA: TGTGCCAGCAGCCAAGATTATGGACACCTTTCAAATGGGGGGCAGTACTTC

CDR3 length: 14
V gene: TRBV7-3
J gene: TRBJ2-1
D gene: .
clone size: many
CDR3 protein: CASSLGHLYNEQFF
CDR3 DNA: TGTGCCAGCAGCTTAGGGCACCTCTACAATGAGCAGTTCTTC

CDR3 length: 14
V gene: TRBV20-1
J gene: TRBJ1-1
D gene: TRBD1
clone size: many
CDR3 protein: CSARSDRGRAEAFF
CDR3 DNA: TGCAGTGCTAGATCGGACAGGGGGAGAGCTGAAGCTTTCTTT

CDR3 length: 12
V gene: TRBV29-1
J gene: TRBJ1-1
D gene: .
clone size: many
CDR3 protein: CSVSWGGLEAFF
CDR3 DNA: TGCAGCGTCTCATGGGGGGGTCTCGAAGCTTTCTTT

CDR3 length: 16
V gene: TRBV9
J gene: TRBJ2-1
D gene: .
clone size: many
CDR3 protein: CASSVLLGSSYNEQFF
CDR3 DNA: TGTGCCAGCAGCGTGCTCCTAGGCAGCTCCTACAATGAGCAGTTCTTC

CDR3 length: 13
V gene: TRBV5-1
J gene: TRBJ2-7
D gene: .
clone size: many
CDR3 protein: CASSASDGYEQYF
CDR3 DNA: TGCGCCAGCTCCGCCTCAGACGGGTACGAGCAGTACTTC

CDR3 length: 11
V gene: TRBV6-1
J gene: TRBJ1-2
D gene: TRBD1
clone size: many
CDR3 protein: CASSGQVSYTF
CDR3 DNA: TGTGCCAGCTCCGGACAGGTTAGCTACACCTTC

CDR3 length: 14
V gene: TRBV7-9
J gene: TRBJ2-3
D gene: TRBD2
clone size: many
CDR3 protein: CASSFGLGLQTQYF
CDR3 DNA: TGTGCCAGCAGCTTCGGACTAGGTCTCCAGACGCAGTATTTT

CDR3 length: 12
V gene: TRBV12-3/TRBV12-4
J gene: TRBJ2-4
D gene: .
clone size: many
CDR3 protein: CASSLGAEIQYF
CDR3 DNA: TGTGCCAGCAGTTTAGGGGCGGAAATTCAGTACTTC

CDR3 length: 12
V gene: TRBV4-1
J gene: TRBJ1-1
D gene: .
clone size: many
CDR3 protein: CASSQIPGRAFF
CDR3 DNA: TGCGCCAGCAGCCAAATACCGGGACGGGCTTTCTTT

CDR3 length: 14
V gene: TRBV7-9
J gene: TRBJ1-1
D gene: .
clone size: many
CDR3 protein: CASMRDTTDTEAFF
CDR3 DNA: TGTGCCAGCATGCGGGACACGACAGACACTGAAGCTTTCTTT